Sequencing of this TCR beta chain was carried out in a study of cytomegalovirus exposure and HLA in healthy donors. Background on the study: Earlier sequencing of 150 million to 200 million T cells yielded 100 million to 120 million unique TCR beta sequences. Findings and limits, study-wide: Reports indicated that the classifier achieved high specificity and sensitivity in diagnosing cytomegalovirus status. Being productive about 90% or about 30% of the time was typical of most TCR beta V segments in an earlier analysis.

The CDR3 spans 14 residues. Germline loops: CDR1 MNHEY, CDR2 SMNVEV (reference sequence). V gave up 6 bases and J gave up 4 bases; unmatched junction bases: 7. 60 Vbeta and 13 Jbeta primers were used in PCR. Assay used: immunoSEQ multiplex PCR; TCRdb lists only in-frame clones, some missing. The sample has 55,000 to 70,000 clones, approximately 80% seen once; the top ten hold about 8%. On this clone itself: The antigen is undetermined.

The sample consisted of PBMCs. V usage is TRBV27 and J usage is TRBJ1-1; 8 bases align to TRBD1. This receptor was taken from a man between 18 and 29 years old in good health and CMV-seropositive. The CDR3 region has the DNA TGTGCCAGCAGCGCAGGGGGCAGGGTCACTGAAGCTTTCTTT. Its translation is CASSAGGRVTEAFF.